The 13 T cell receptor beta chains given below trace back to one sample, sequenced in a study of cytomegalovirus exposure and HLA in healthy donors. The PCR ran on 60 Vbeta and 13 Jbeta primers. This table comes from immunoSEQ multiplex PCR, and its TCRdb copy is limited to in-frame clones, with some not included. The repertoire holds 150,000 to 200,000 clones, with about 73% as singletons. The sequenced sample was PBMCs. These receptors were collected from a woman aged 40 to 50 in good health and CMV-seronegative.

The chain has TRBV2 and TRBJ1-4; D is possibly TRBD1 (5 bases). Germline loops: CDR1 SNHLY, CDR2 FYNNEI. The CDR3 totals 15 residues. Trimming stripped 2 bases from V and 3 bases from J, with 10 bases between. The CDR3 DNA reads TGTGCCAGCAGTGAATGGGGGGTGGCTAATGAAAAACTGTTTTTT. Amino acids: CASSEWGVANEKLFF.

The chain employs TRBV2 and TRBJ2-7, with 7 bases aligning to TRBD1. V trimming: 6 bases; J trimming: 0 bases; junction bases outside the gene matches: 8. The CDR3 has 15 residues. Looked up from germline, CDR1 is SNHLY and CDR2 is FYNNEI. CDR3 in DNA: TGTGCCAGCAGAGAACAGGGGTCCCCCTCCTACGAGCAGTACTTC. This translates into CASREQGSPSYEQYF.

The chain uses TRBV7-9 and TRBJ2-7, with 7 bases that match TRBD2. From germline, CDR1 is SEHNR and CDR2 FQNEAQ (reference sequence). With 8 bases clipped from V and 1 base from J, the junction kept 2 bases outside the gene matches. The CDR3 totals 12 residues. CDR3 residues: CASREDSYEQYF. The CDR3 nucleotides read TGTGCCAGCCGGGAGGATTCCTACGAGCAGTACTTC.

Details on this clone: Other nucleotide sequences from this sample produce the same CDR3. The V and J genes are TRBV5-1 and TRBJ1-1; unclear D gene. Per the germline V gene, CDR1 is SGHRS and CDR2 is YFSETQ. V was pared by 2 bases and J by 1 base, with 6 bases between. The CDR3 runs 13 residues. The CDR3 loop reads CASSFEGNTEAFF. DNA for the CDR3: TGCGCCAGCAGCTTCGAGGGGAACACTGAAGCTTTCTTT. The full variable domain, its missing parts supplied by reference TRBV5-1 and TRBJ1-1, is KAGVTQTPRYLIKTRGQQVTLSCSPISGHRSVSWYQQTPGQGLQFLFEYFSETQRNKGNFPGRFSGRQFSNSRSEMNVSTLELGDSALYLCASSFEGNTEAFFGQGTRLTVV.

In this sample, this clone turned up a few times. The J gene is TRBJ2-3, the V gene TRBV28; perhaps TRBD1 as D (6 bases). V lost 2 bases to trimming and J lost 0 bases, with 9 bases between them. Germline loops: CDR1 MDHEN, CDR2 SYDVKM. This CDR3 has 15 residues. This CDR3 reads CASSLGQLSTDTQYF. CDR3 DNA sequence: TGTGCCAGCAGTTTAGGACAGTTGAGCACAGATACGCAGTATTTT. The whole variable domain, filled in from reference TRBV28 and TRBJ2-3, reads DVKVTQSSRYLVKRTGEKVFLECVQDMDHENMFWYRQDPGLGLRLIYFSYDVKMKEKGDIPEGYSVSREKKERFSLILESASTNQTSMYLCASSLGQLSTDTQYFGPGTRLTVL.

In DNA form, the CDR3 reads TGTGCCGTCAGACTAGCGCCTCAAGAGACCCAGTACTTC. It codes for CAVRLAPQETQYF. The chain has TRBV5-4 and TRBJ2-5; 8 bases line up with TRBD2. CDR1 and CDR2 from the germline V gene are SGHNT and YYREEE (reference sequence). Trimming cost V 10 bases and J 2 bases; bases outside gene matches: 7. The CDR3 is made up of 13 amino acids.

The V gene is TRBV7-9, the J gene TRBJ2-1; 10 nucleotides match TRBD1. From germline, CDR1 is SEHNR and CDR2 FQNEAQ (reference sequence). V shed 5 bases, J shed 8 bases, and the junction held 9 bases outside the gene matches. The CDR3 totals 15 residues. The CDR3 DNA reads TGTGCCAGCAGCCAAGAGGACAGGGGGATTCATGAGCAGTTCTTC. Protein: CASSQEDRGIHEQFF.

This chain uses TRBV5-1 with TRBJ2-2; D is unresolved. Trimming cost V 4 bases and J 5 bases, with 9 bases left between them. The CDR3 sequence is 13 residues long. CDR1 and CDR2 (germline): SGHRS, YFSETQ. This CDR3 is CASSVQTTGELFF. Written as DNA, the CDR3 is TGCGCCAGCAGCGTCCAGACAACCGGGGAGCTGTTTTTT. Combining the CDR3 with reference TRBV5-1 and TRBJ2-2 gives the whole variable domain KAGVTQTPRYLIKTRGQQVTLSCSPISGHRSVSWYQQTPGQGLQFLFEYFSETQRNKGNFPGRFSGRQFSNSRSEMNVSTLELGDSALYLCASSVQTTGELFFGEGSRLTVL.

This chain connects TRBV18 to TRBJ2-3, with D possibly TRBD2 on 6 matching bases. The CDR3 has 13 amino acids. V was pared by 5 bases and J by 2 bases, with 8 bases between. CDR1 is KGHSH and CDR2 is LQKENI in the germline V gene. DNA of the CDR3: TGTGCCAGCTCAACGGACTACACAGATACGCAGTATTTT. Its translation: CASSTDYTDTQYF.

The chain joins TRBV27 to TRBJ1-1, with TRBD1 matching over 9 bases. Germline CDR1 reads MNHEY; CDR2 reads SMNVEV (reference sequence). Unmatched junction bases numbered 16, after V lost 8 bases and J lost 0 bases. This CDR3 spans 18 amino acids. As DNA, the CDR3 is TGTGCCAGCCCCCCGCGAAAGGACAGGGGTGCGGTGAACACTGAAGCTTTCTTT. Its protein is CASPPRKDRGAVNTEAFF.

The chain has TRBV5-4 and TRBJ2-4; 8 bases agree with TRBD2. The CDR3 runs to 14 residues. V lost 4 bases and J lost 7; bases outside the gene matches: 7. Germline V gives CDR1 SGHNT, CDR2 YYREEE (reference sequence). In DNA, the CDR3 is TGTGCCAGCAGCCCTTCGGGGGGGAGTAACATTCAGTACTTC. Translated, it gives CASSPSGGSNIQYF.

The chain joins TRBV9 to TRBJ1-1; 7 bases agree with TRBD1. Trimming at V came to 1 base and at J to 1 base, leaving 7 bases not matched to a gene. The germline gives CDR1 SGDLS, CDR2 YYNGEE. This CDR3 region has 16 residues. CDR3 nucleotide sequence: TGTGCCAGCAGCGTAATGGGACAGCCATCGAACACTGAAGCTTTCTTT. Translation: CASSVMGQPSNTEAFF.

The chain uses TRBV4-1 and TRBJ2-1; 7 bases match TRBD1. The CDR3 spans 17 residues. Germline V gene lookup returns CDR1 MGHRA and CDR2 YSYEKL. The V gene end was trimmed by 4 bases and the J gene end by 1 base; junction bases not matched to a gene: 10. Here the CDR3 DNA reads TGCGCCAGCAGCCGCCTGAGGGGGACAGTGTCCTACAATGAGCAGTTCTTC. Encoded protein: CASSRLRGTVSYNEQFF.